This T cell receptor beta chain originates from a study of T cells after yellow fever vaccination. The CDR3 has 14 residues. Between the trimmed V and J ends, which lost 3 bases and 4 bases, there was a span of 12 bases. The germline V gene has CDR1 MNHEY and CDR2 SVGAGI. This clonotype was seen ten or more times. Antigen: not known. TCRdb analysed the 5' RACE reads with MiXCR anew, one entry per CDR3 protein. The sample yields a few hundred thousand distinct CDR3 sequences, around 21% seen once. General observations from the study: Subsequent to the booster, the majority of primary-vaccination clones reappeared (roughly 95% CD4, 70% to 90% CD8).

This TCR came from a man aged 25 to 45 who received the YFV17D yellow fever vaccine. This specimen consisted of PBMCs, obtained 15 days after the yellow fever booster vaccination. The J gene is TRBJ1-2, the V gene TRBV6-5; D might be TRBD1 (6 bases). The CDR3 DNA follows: TGTGCCAGCAGTTATCAACAGGGCGGCTATGGCTACACCTTC. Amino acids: CASSYQQGGYGYTF.